The rows below give T cell receptor beta chains drawn from one sample of a study of blood T cell repertoires in COVID-19. TCRdb keeps only in-frame clones here, not all; method: immunoSEQ multiplex PCR. The sample holds around 300,000 clones, approximately 92% seen once. Sequencing input: PBMCs or T cells enriched from blood (not recorded which). All receptors derive from a woman between 18 and 29 years old who had recovered from COVID-19. Both conserved end residues are part of each CDR3. The D gene is left open where the match is weak. Not all rows give a size; the values are once, few, many and, for expanded clones, a class.

size,D,V,length,J,DNA,CDR3
NA,NA,TRBV27,12,TRBJ2-7,TGTGCCAGCAGTTTATCCGGGTACGAGCAGTACTTC,CASSLSGYEQYF
NA,NA,TRBV6-4,15,TRBJ2-3,TGTGCCAGCAGTGACTCGGCTGGCAGCACAGATACGCAGTATTTT,CASSDSAGSTDTQYF
NA,NA,TRBV5-1,13,TRBJ1-2,TGCGCCAGCAGCTTGCTGGGGCTCAGTGGCTACACCTTC,CASSLLGLSGYTF
NA,TRBD1,TRBV11-2,13,TRBJ2-7,TGTGCCAGCAGCACTGGACAGGGGGGAGAGCAGTACTTC,CASSTGQGGEQYF
NA,TRBD2,TRBV2,13,TRBJ2-7,TGTGCCAGCAGACTAGCGGGGACCTACGAGCAGTACTTC,CASRLAGTYEQYF
NA,NA,TRBV21-1,17,TRBJ2-1,TGTGCCAGCAGCAAAAAGAGAGAATTGTTCCCCAGGAATGAGCAGTTCTTC,CASSKKRELFPRNEQFF
NA,NA,TRBV25-1,15,TRBJ2-5,TGTGCCAGCAGTGAAGCAGGGGCGACGAAAGAGACCCAGTACTTC,CASSEAGATKETQYF
once,TRBD1,TRBV5-8,14,TRBJ1-1,TGTGCCAGCAGCCTACAGGGGCAGGGCACTGAAGCTTTCTTT,CASSLQGQGTEAFF
NA,NA,TRBV20-1,11,TRBJ1-1,TGCAGTGCCAGAGTTACAGGGAAAACTTTCTTT,CSARVTGKTFF
NA,TRBD2,TRBV9,18,TRBJ2-5,TGTGCCAGCAGCGTAGACCCCACGGGAGCGGGGGTGGAGGAGACCCAGTACTTC,CASSVDPTGAGVEETQYF
NA,NA,TRBV5-1,15,TRBJ1-1,TGCGCCAGCAGCTTACTGACAGAGATGAACACTGAAGCTTTCTTT,CASSLLTEMNTEAFF
NA,TRBD1,TRBV13,15,TRBJ2-1,TGTGCCAGCAGCCCCAGGACAGGGGGCGGCGGTGAGCAGTTCTTC,CASSPRTGGGGEQFF
once,NA,TRBV29-1,11,TRBJ2-5,TGCAGCGCTCAGGGGTGGGAGACCCAGTACTTC,CSAQGWETQYF
few,NA,TRBV5-6,13,TRBJ2-3,TGTGCCAGCAGCCCTCCGGACACCGATACGCAGTATTTT,CASSPPDTDTQYF
NA,NA,TRBV6-5,13,TRBJ1-5,TGTGCCAGCAGACAGGTCCTCACAGGGCCCCAGCATTTT,CASRQVLTGPQHF
NA,TRBD2,TRBV6-5,14,TRBJ2-3,TGTGCCAGCAGTTACAGGACTAGCTTTGATACGCAGTATTTT,CASSYRTSFDTQYF
NA,TRBD1,TRBV28,17,TRBJ1-2,TGTGCCAGCAGCCGCCGGGACAGGGGTTCCAGGGGCTATGGCTACACCTTC,CASSRRDRGSRGYGYTF
NA,TRBD2,TRBV2,16,TRBJ2-5,TGTGCCAGCAGAAAGCTAGCGGGGGGAAGTCAAGAGACCCAGTACTTC,CASRKLAGGSQETQYF
NA,TRBD1,TRBV10-1,13,TRBJ2-5,TGCGCCAGCAGTGACGACAGGGGAAAGACCCAGTACTTC,CASSDDRGKTQYF
NA,TRBD1,TRBV6-5,15,TRBJ2-7,TGTGCCAGCAGTTACTCGGTGGGACAGAGCTACGAGCAGTACTTC,CASSYSVGQSYEQYF
NA,NA,TRBV6-1,16,TRBJ2-3,TGTGCCAGCAGTGATGAGAAGGGGCGCGGCACAGATACGCAGTATTTT,CASSDEKGRGTDTQYF
NA,NA,TRBV27,16,TRBJ2-7,TGTGCCAGCAGTTTAGAAGGAGGCTTTAACTCCTACGAGCAGTACTTC,CASSLEGGFNSYEQYF
NA,NA,TRBV12-3/TRBV12-4,12,TRBJ2-7,TGTGCCAGCAGTGGAGGACCCTACGAGCAGTACTTC,CASSGGPYEQYF
NA,TRBD2,TRBV4-1,14,TRBJ2-2,TGCGCCAGCAGCCTTAGCGGGGCTGGAGGGGAGCTGTTTTTT,CASSLSGAGGELFF
few,TRBD1,TRBV2,14,TRBJ1-2,TGTGCCAGCAGGGACAGGGGGCAGAACTATGGCTACACCTTC,CASRDRGQNYGYTF
NA,NA,TRBV6-6,14,TRBJ1-2,TGTGCCAGCAGGTCAACTACCCGGGGGTTTGGCTACACCTTC,CASRSTTRGFGYTF
NA,NA,TRBV25-1,13,TRBJ1-6,TGTGCCAGCAGTGAATCCGATAATTCACCCCTCCACTTT,CASSESDNSPLHF
once,TRBD1,TRBV5-1,12,TRBJ2-7,TGCGCCAGCAGCGTGACAGGGGACGAGCAGTACTTC,CASSVTGDEQYF
NA,NA,TRBV5-6,13,TRBJ1-6,TGTGCCAGCAGCCCCACTCCTAATTCACCCCTCCACTTT,CASSPTPNSPLHF
once,NA,TRBV10-1,13,TRBJ1-1,TGCGCCAGCAGGGACTCGCGGGACACTGAAGCTTTCTTT,CASRDSRDTEAFF
NA,NA,TRBV3-1/TRBV3-2,13,TRBJ2-7,TGTGCCAGCAGCCAACCGGGAAGGAGGGAGCAGTACTTC,CASSQPGRREQYF
NA,NA,TRBV6-6,11,TRBJ2-7,TGTGCCAGTCGGGGGGCGTACGAGCAGTACTTC,CASRGAYEQYF
NA,NA,TRBV29-1,12,TRBJ2-3,TGCAGCGTACGTACAGGGTCGGATACGCAGTATTTT,CSVRTGSDTQYF
NA,NA,TRBV21-1,17,TRBJ1-5,TGTGCCAGCAGCGAAGAGGTGCGTGGGGCTCGGTGGCAGCCCCAGCATTTT,CASSEEVRGARWQPQHF
NA,TRBD1,TRBV18,16,TRBJ2-5,TGTGCCAGCTCACCTTTACAGGGGCCTTCAAGAGAGACCCAGTACTTC,CASSPLQGPSRETQYF
NA,NA,TRBV9,12,TRBJ2-3,TGTGCCAGCAGCGTTAGAGGAGATACGCAGTATTTT,CASSVRGDTQYF
NA,TRBD2,TRBV5-1,16,TRBJ2-1,TGCGCCAGCAGCCCGACGGGGGGACTAGCAATCGGTGAGCAGTTCTTC,CASSPTGGLAIGEQFF
NA,NA,TRBV19,14,TRBJ2-5,TGTGCCAGTAGTATCGGACTTCTTGGCGAGACCCAGTACTTC,CASSIGLLGETQYF
NA,NA,TRBV7-9,15,TRBJ2-2,TGTGCCAGCAGCGCGAGCCAGGGGCGGTCCGGGGAGCTGTTTTTT,CASSASQGRSGELFF
NA,NA,TRBV5-4,12,TRBJ1-2,TGTGCCAGCAGCTTGGAAAGCCATGGCTACACCTTC,CASSLESHGYTF
NA,TRBD1,TRBV27,15,TRBJ1-1,TGTGCCAGCAGTTTATCTCCGGGACAGGGACTTGAAGCTTTCTTT,CASSLSPGQGLEAFF
NA,TRBD2,TRBV19,15,TRBJ2-1,TGTGCCAGTAGTATCGGACTAGCGGGGGATGGGGAGCAGTTCTTC,CASSIGLAGDGEQFF
once,TRBD2,TRBV7-9,16,TRBJ2-3,TGTGCCAGTATGAAACTAGCGGGGGTAAGGACAGATACGCAGTATTTT,CASMKLAGVRTDTQYF
NA,NA,TRBV14,15,TRBJ1-3,TGTGCCAGCAGCCACACACAGGGCTCTGGAAACACCATATATTTT,CASSHTQGSGNTIYF
NA,TRBD1,TRBV28,15,TRBJ1-5,TGTGCCAGCAGACAGCCGGGACAGGGGTATCAGCCCCAGCATTTT,CASRQPGQGYQPQHF
once,NA,TRBV5-4,14,TRBJ2-1,TGTGCCAGCAGCCTCCAGACATACTACAATGAGCAGTTCTTC,CASSLQTYYNEQFF
once,TRBD2,TRBV2,16,TRBJ2-5,TGTGCCAGCAGTGGGGGGCGCGGGGGGGCGGGAGAGACCCAGTACTTC,CASSGGRGGAGETQYF